This TCR beta chain was identified during a study of T cell repertoires in MIS-A myocarditis (dated by TCRdb to 2021 to 2024). TCRbeta CDR3 regions were amplified with the immunoSEQ bias-controlled multiplex PCR and sequenced at high throughput. On the authors' methods: The immunoSEQ vendor pipeline collapsed and filtered the CDR3 sequences so that the abundance and frequency of each unique TCRbeta CDR3 could be quantified. Using a 90% global sequence identity threshold, CD-HIT clustered dominant CDR3 amino acid sequences together with SARS-CoV-2-specific ImmuneCODE TCRbeta sequences. Clones at frequencies from 0.1 to 1 were categorized as hyperexpanded, and clones at frequencies from 0.01 to 0.1 were categorized as large. CDR3 amino acid sequences and V and J gene assignments of dominant clones were confirmed with MiXCR. The R stringdist package was used to calculate Levenshtein distances between the patient clonotypes and the ImmuneCODE hits. This immuneACCESS table, as held by TCRdb, lists in-frame sequences with V and J called but not all clones. Of the missing ones, under half trace to an unresolved V gene in checked studies; the others have no known cause. V and J calls plus clone size are reproduced from that table; the DNA served to infer D and trimming. For this sample there are 10,000 to 13,000 clones; roughly 83% appear just once. The top ten constitute over 25% of the sample.

On this clone: Its antigen specificity is not known. No base-level quality is on record; no much larger clone is a single base apart.

The QIAamp DNA FFPE kit was used to extract genomic DNA from formalin-fixed paraffin-embedded autopsy tissue. The TCR was taken from a man younger than 30 with fulminant myocarditis from multisystem inflammatory syndrome in adults (MIS-A) after COVID-19. Sequencing used right ventricle heart tissue obtained at autopsy. Taken with the paper, the label for cell subset or site translates to: cardiac tissue sample (left or right ventricle, interventricular septum, or pericardium).

Here is the DNA: TGTGCCAGCAGCCAGGGGCAGGCACTCTTATACAATGAGCAGTTCTTC. This gives the protein CASSQGQALLYNEQFF. The rearrangement combines TRBV4-2 with TRBJ2-1; TRBD1 could be the D gene, as 5 bases match. Looking up the germline V gene yields CDR1 LGHNA and CDR2 YNFKEQ. Trimming takes 3 bases from V and 4 bases from J, and the germline ends sit 16 bases apart. From the cysteine up to the phenylalanine, the CDR3 has a length of 16 residues. The read is trimmed to its CDR3 DNA, 48 bases read in frame from base 1.